This passage covers 3 T cell receptor beta chains from one sample sequenced in a study of CD8+ T cells in alopecia areata. Extraction and reverse transcription of RNA yielded cDNA as the sequencing template. Repertoires were generated with immunoSEQ multiplex PCR, while TCRdb's copy carries only in-frame clones and drops some. The data show more than 95,000 clones, around 45% seen once. The sample comprised CD4+ T cells sorted from blood. The receptors derive from a human donor with alopecia areata.

V gene TRBV14 combines with J gene TRBJ2-7, with 14 positions matching TRBD2. The germline V gene encodes CDR1 SGHDN and CDR2 FVKESK. Trimming removed 0 bases from V and 0 bases from J; junction bases left unmatched: 7. The CDR3 length is 19 residues. The CDR3 DNA reads as TGTGCCAGCAGCCAAGATTCCGGACTAGCGGGAGGATACTCCTACGAGCAGTACTTC. Its translation: CASSQDSGLAGGYSYEQYF.

This clone has just one count. CDR3 DNA sequence: TGTGCCTGGCAGGACAGGGACTACGAGCAGTACTTC. It specifies CAWQDRDYEQYF. The chain uses TRBV30 and TRBJ2-7; 8 nucleotides agree with TRBD1. Germline lookup yields CDR1 GTSNPN and CDR2 SVGIG (reference sequence). V lost 5 bases to trimming and J lost 3 bases; unmatched junction nucleotides: 3. The CDR3 loop spans 12 amino acids. Combining the CDR3 with reference TRBV30 and TRBJ2-7 gives the whole variable domain SQTIHQWPATLVQPVGSPLSLECTVEGTSNPNLYWYRQAAGRGLQLLFYSVGIGQISSEVPQNLSASRPQDRQFILSSKKLLLSDSGFYLCAWQDRDYEQYFGPGTRLTVT.

The gene calls are TRBV30 and TRBJ1-1; D is unresolved. This CDR3 contains 14 residues. Trimming pared 0 bases from V and 0 bases from J, leaving 8 bases between. Germline V CDR1 and CDR2: GTSNPN, SVGIG (reference sequence). CDR3 sequence: CAWSVTRMNTEAFF. Written as DNA, the CDR3 is TGTGCCTGGAGTGTAACAAGAATGAACACTGAAGCTTTCTTT.